The 7 T cell receptor beta chains in this list originate from one sample, sequenced in a study of cytomegalovirus exposure and HLA in healthy donors. Clones were read by immunoSEQ multiplex PCR, and TCRdb kept only the in-frame ones, dropping some. This table holds 130,000 to 150,000 clones, 89% found once. The sequenced material came from PBMCs. The receptors derive from a woman younger than 35 in good health and CMV-seropositive.

This clone was detected only a few times. CDR3 bases: TGTGCCAGCATACAAGCGAAAGACAGGAAAAAGCAGTTCTTC. Translating it yields CASIQAKDRKKQFF. This rearrangement joins TRBV7-9 to TRBJ2-1, with D possibly matching TRBD1 (6 bases). The CDR3 runs to 14 residues. The germline V gene encodes CDR1 SEHNR and CDR2 FQNEAQ (reference sequence). The ends were cut back, 7 bases at V and 11 bases at J, with 21 bases in the middle.

The gene calls are TRBV4-1 and TRBJ2-5; 10 nucleotides align to TRBD2. CDR1 and CDR2 (germline): MGHRA, YSYEKL. This CDR3 has 13 amino acids. Trimming removed 8 bases from V and 4 bases from J; junction bases left unmatched: 4. Written as DNA, the CDR3 is TGCGCCAGCCGCCCTAGCGGGGGAGAGACCCAGTACTTC. This sequence encodes CASRPSGGETQYF.

This chain uses TRBV5-4 with TRBJ2-3; 7 bases are shared with TRBD1. V was clipped by 4 bases and J by 3 bases; unmatched bases: 11. Germline CDR1 is SGHNT and CDR2 is YYREEE (reference sequence). This CDR3 is built from 16 residues. The DNA for the CDR3 is TGTGCCAGCAGCGCGACAGGGTATTCGAGTACAGATACGCAGTATTTT. This gives the protein CASSATGYSSTDTQYF.

The V and J genes are TRBV2 and TRBJ1-1; 7 nucleotides agree with TRBD1. The CDR3 totals 13 residues. V lost 4 bases to trimming and J lost 6 bases; unmatched junction nucleotides: 5. Germline values: CDR1 SNHLY, CDR2 FYNNEI. The CDR3 sequence: CASSGQGFAEAFF. The CDR3 DNA reads as TGTGCCAGCAGTGGACAGGGCTTTGCTGAAGCTTTCTTT.

The J gene is TRBJ2-7, the V gene TRBV7-2; D is possibly TRBD2 (6 bases). Trimming removed 8 bases from V and 5 bases from J, with 13 bases in between. The length of the CDR3 is 12 residues. Germline assignment: CDR1 SGHTA and CDR2 FQGNSA. CDR3 residues: CASRGGVHEQYF. CDR3 DNA sequence: TGTGCCAGCCGGGGAGGCGTCCACGAGCAGTACTTC.

This chain uses TRBV4-1 with TRBJ2-5; D possibly corresponds to TRBD1 (6 bases). The CDR3 covers 14 residues. Trimming pared 1 base from V and 1 base from J, leaving 7 bases between. Germline V lookup: CDR1 MGHRA, CDR2 YSYEKL. The DNA of the CDR3 is TGCGCCAGCAGCCAAGGGACAGCCCAAGAGACCCAGTACTTC. Protein sequence: CASSQGTAQETQYF.

The chain couples TRBV7-9 to TRBJ2-5, with 8 bases matching TRBD2. Germline values: CDR1 SEHNR, CDR2 FQNEAQ (reference sequence). The CDR3 contains 15 residues. V lost 8 bases, J lost 1 base, and 9 bases stayed unmatched. CDR3 sequence: CASGPRGVVQETQYF. The CDR3 DNA follows: TGTGCCAGCGGACCGCGGGGGGTGGTCCAAGAGACCCAGTACTTC.